This T cell receptor (beta chain) is drawn from a study of T cell repertoires in cytomegalovirus infection. Turning to the study itself: Indicated by public TCR beta signatures were CMV infection and matching HLA type.

This clonotype has only a few counts. Its cognate antigen is unknown. TCRdb fed the reads into MiXCR, producing one record per CDR3 protein. The sample includes a few hundred thousand distinct CDR3 sequences, about a sixth seen only once; the top ten take over 40%. From germline, CDR1 is MDHEN and CDR2 SYDVKM. Trimming removed 7 bases at V and 1 base at J, with 14 bases between. The CDR3 spans 15 residues. Overall study findings and caveats: The ex vivo response was dominated by HLA-C-restricted CMV-specific TCR beta clonotypes. People with CMV and the relevant HLA were identified by cumulative public TCR beta family frequency.

Material: CD8+ T cells from PBMCs. J is TRBJ1-5 and V is TRBV28; the D gene is possibly TRBD1 (6 bases). The TCR was taken from a human donor in good health (CMV status not recorded). Some clones in this sample may be carry-over from other donors' samples. The DNA for the CDR3 is TGTGCCAGCAACGAGCCTGACAGGAGCAATCAGCCCCAGCATTTT. This sequence encodes CASNEPDRSNQPQHF.